A selection of T cell receptor beta chains follows, all from one sample in a study of cytomegalovirus exposure and HLA in healthy donors. The protocol was immunoSEQ multiplex PCR, while the TCRdb copy is restricted to in-frame clones and leaves out a portion. The sample holds roughly 160,000 clones, around 80% seen once. The sequencing input was PBMCs. The receptors come from a woman aged 45-65 years in good health and CMV-seropositive. Both conserved end residues are part of each CDR3. Fields, in order: clone size, V gene, D gene, J gene, CDR3 DNA, CDR3 protein. The D gene is left open where the match is weak. Clone size appears in some rows only: once, few, many, or a class for an expanded clone.

NA	TRBV4-1	TRBD1	TRBJ2-7	TGCGCCAGCAGCCCGGTCGGACAGGGGAACGAGCAGTACTTC	CASSPVGQGNEQYF
NA	TRBV5-1	NA	TRBJ1-1	TGCGCCAGTTCCCGGAGCAGGGCCGTGAACACTGAAGCTTTCTTT	CASSRSRAVNTEAFF
NA	TRBV7-8	TRBD2	TRBJ2-5	TGTGCCAGCAGCATCCGCGGGAGTTTGGAGACCCAGTACTTC	CASSIRGSLETQYF
NA	TRBV28	NA	TRBJ1-5	TGTGCCAGCAGTTACAGGAATCAGCCCCAGCATTTT	CASSYRNQPQHF
NA	TRBV7-2	TRBD1	TRBJ1-3	TGTGCCAGCAGGGCAAACAGGGGGCTCTCTGGAAACACCATATATTTT	CASRANRGLSGNTIYF
once	TRBV21-1	NA	TRBJ2-5	TGTGCCAGCAGCAAAGGGGGCGGGAGAGGGGGGGAGACCCAGTACTTC	CASSKGGGRGGETQYF
NA	TRBV19	NA	TRBJ2-7	TGTGCCAGTAGTTCCCGGGACATTCGGACCCACGAGCAGTACTTC	CASSSRDIRTHEQYF
NA	TRBV19	NA	TRBJ1-2	TGTGCCAGTAGTATTCGACGAGGGGGAAGCTATGGCTACACCTTC	CASSIRRGGSYGYTF
once	TRBV29-1	NA	TRBJ2-4	TGCAGCGTTGTAGTAATAGGGGTTCAGTACTTC	CSVVVIGVQYF
NA	TRBV6-5	TRBD2	TRBJ2-7	TGTGCCAGCAGTCTTACTAGCGGCTCCTACGAGCAGTACTTC	CASSLTSGSYEQYF
NA	TRBV5-1	NA	TRBJ1-4	TGCGCCAGCAGCTTGCAGCAGGGGTTAAATGAAAAACTGTTTTTT	CASSLQQGLNEKLFF
NA	TRBV7-9	TRBD1	TRBJ1-5	TGTGCCAGCAGCCACGACAGGGGTAGGGGGAGGAATCAGCCCCAGCATTTT	CASSHDRGRGRNQPQHF
NA	TRBV15	TRBD1	TRBJ2-7	TGTGCCACCAGCATTGACAGGGTTGACGGACGCGAGCAGTACTTC	CATSIDRVDGREQYF
NA	TRBV5-1	NA	TRBJ2-6	TGCGCCAGCAGCTTCCTACCCTCGTCTGGGGCCAACGTCCTGACTTTC	CASSFLPSSGANVLTF
NA	TRBV19	TRBD1	TRBJ2-1	TGTGCCAGTAGTCACACAGGGGGCTTTGCGATGTATGAGCAGTTCTTC	CASSHTGGFAMYEQFF
NA	TRBV7-9	NA	TRBJ1-2	TGTGCCAGCAGCTTAGCTGGGGGCGAACTCTATGGCTACACCTTC	CASSLAGGELYGYTF
NA	TRBV5-5	NA	TRBJ2-3	TGTGCCAGCAGCTTTAGAGAGCCACTCAGCACAGATACGCAGTATTTT	CASSFREPLSTDTQYF
few	TRBV9	NA	TRBJ2-1	TGTGCCAGCATCCCCGCCCCCACATCCTACAATGAGCAGTTCTTC	CASIPAPTSYNEQFF
NA	TRBV7-9	TRBD1	TRBJ1-6	TGTGCCAGCACCCGAACCGGGACAGATAATTCACCCCTCCACTTT	CASTRTGTDNSPLHF
NA	TRBV25-1	NA	TRBJ2-2	TGTGCCAGCATGGCAGGGAACACCGGGGAGCTGTTTTTT	CASMAGNTGELFF
NA	TRBV5-1	TRBD1	TRBJ1-6	TGCGCCAGCAGCTTACCCGAGACAGGGTTCGGCTCACCCCTCCACTTT	CASSLPETGFGSPLHF
NA	TRBV2	NA	TRBJ1-3	TGTGCCAGCAGCGTTATTGGAAACACCATATATTTT	CASSVIGNTIYF
NA	TRBV6-5	NA	TRBJ1-2	TGTGCCAGCAGTTACTCGACAGTAAACTATGGCTACACCTTC	CASSYSTVNYGYTF
NA	TRBV6-5	NA	TRBJ2-5	TGTGCCAGCAGTTCCGGGGAGACCCAGTACTTC	CASSSGETQYF
NA	TRBV5-1	TRBD2	TRBJ2-7	TGCGCCAGCAGCCCAAACTCGGGCGGGAGTGTCGAGCAGTACTTC	CASSPNSGGSVEQYF
NA	TRBV10-3	NA	TRBJ2-4	TGTGCCATCAAGGACTCCTTATCAGGGGTCGGGAACATTCAGTACTTC	CAIKDSLSGVGNIQYF
NA	TRBV21-1	NA	TRBJ1-5	TGTGCCAGCACTCCCCGAGGGGGAGCATTGGACAATCAGCCCCAGCATTTT	CASTPRGGALDNQPQHF
NA	TRBV29-1	TRBD2	TRBJ2-1	TGCAGCGTTGAAGGCTTGCAGCGGGGGGTGGCCAATGAGCAGTTCTTC	CSVEGLQRGVANEQFF
NA	TRBV7-3	NA	TRBJ2-3	TGTGCCAGCAGCCCTTCTCGCACAGATACGCAGTATTTT	CASSPSRTDTQYF
NA	TRBV19	TRBD1	TRBJ2-1	TGTGCCAGTAGTGCACAGGGGACAGGACTGCAGTTCTTC	CASSAQGTGLQFF
NA	TRBV5-6	NA	TRBJ1-6	TGTGCCAGCAGCTTGAATCAGGGCAACTCACCCCTCCACTTT	CASSLNQGNSPLHF
few	TRBV11-1	NA	TRBJ2-7	TGTGCCAGCAGCTTAGAGGAGGGATTCTCCTACGAGCAGTACTTC	CASSLEEGFSYEQYF
NA	TRBV15	NA	TRBJ2-7	TGTGCCACCAGCAGAGATAGTTACGAGCAGTACTTC	CATSRDSYEQYF
NA	TRBV7-9	NA	TRBJ1-1	TGTTCCAGCAGCCGAGAGTTGGTGAACACTGAAGCTTTCTTT	CSSSRELVNTEAFF
NA	TRBV7-2	NA	TRBJ2-1	TGTGCCAGCAGCTCGGGACTTGAGCAGTTCTTC	CASSSGLEQFF
NA	TRBV28	NA	TRBJ2-1	TGTGCCAGCAGTCCCCCGGACTATTTGGGTGAGCAGTTCTTC	CASSPPDYLGEQFF
NA	TRBV7-9	TRBD1	TRBJ1-2	TGTTCCAGCAGCCGACAGGGGGTGGTTGACTATGGCTACACCTTC	CSSSRQGVVDYGYTF
NA	TRBV30	NA	TRBJ2-7	TGTGCCTGGAAGGGACTTTCCTACGAGCAGTACTTC	CAWKGLSYEQYF
NA	TRBV5-5	NA	TRBJ1-6	TGTGCCAGCAGCTTAGGGGAAGCCTACAATTCACCCCTCCACTTT	CASSLGEAYNSPLHF
NA	TRBV14	TRBD2	TRBJ2-5	TGTGCCAGCACAGGGGGCCCCTTAGCGGGAGGGCAAGAGACCCAGTACTTC	CASTGGPLAGGQETQYF
NA	TRBV7-3	NA	TRBJ2-1	TGTGCCAGCAGCTTGTCACGCGGCAATGAGCAGTTCTTC	CASSLSRGNEQFF
NA	TRBV28	TRBD1	TRBJ1-1	TGTGCCAGCAGTTTTCAGCAGGGGGCGCGTGGGAGCACTGAAGCTTTCTTT	CASSFQQGARGSTEAFF
few	TRBV10-3	NA	TRBJ1-6	TGTGCCATCAACCAGGTTTATAATTCACCCCTCCACTTT	CAINQVYNSPLHF
NA	TRBV6-6	TRBD1	TRBJ1-5	TGTGCCAGCCATACCGTAGGGGGCCACCCCCAGCATTTT	CASHTVGGHPQHF
once	TRBV29-1	TRBD2	TRBJ2-5	TGCAGCGTTGAAGGGTTTAGCGGGGGGCCCCGAGAGACCCAGTACTTC	CSVEGFSGGPRETQYF
NA	TRBV18	TRBD1	TRBJ2-1	TGTGCCAGCTCACCACGCACGACAGGGTGGAATGAGCAGTTCTTC	CASSPRTTGWNEQFF
once	TRBV2	NA	TRBJ1-6	TGTGCCAGCACCAGGGCCAGTGGAGATAATTCACCCCTCCACTTT	CASTRASGDNSPLHF
NA	TRBV7-9	NA	TRBJ2-1	TGTGCCAGCAGCCCCGGGACAACCTACAATGAGCAGTTCTTC	CASSPGTTYNEQFF
NA	TRBV19	TRBD1	TRBJ2-1	TGTGCCAGTAGCACAGGGGGGAATGAGCAGTTCTTC	CASSTGGNEQFF
NA	TRBV4-2	TRBD1	TRBJ2-2	TGTGCCAGCAGCCAAGGGGACAGGGGGGGCACCGGGGAGCTGTTTTTT	CASSQGDRGGTGELFF
NA	TRBV7-2	TRBD2	TRBJ2-1	TGTGCCAGCAGCCTGGGAGGACTAGGGTACAATGAGCAGTTCTTC	CASSLGGLGYNEQFF
NA	TRBV7-2	TRBD1	TRBJ1-1	TGTGCCAGCAGCCTGGACAGGGACGCTGAAGCCTTCTTT	CASSLDRDAEAFF
NA	TRBV30	NA	TRBJ2-3	TGTGCCTGGATCCGAGATAGCACAGATACGCAGTATTTT	CAWIRDSTDTQYF
NA	TRBV7-2	NA	TRBJ2-5	TGTGCCAGCAGCGGGTCTCGGCAGGGGGAGACCCAGTACTTC	CASSGSRQGETQYF
NA	TRBV15	TRBD1	TRBJ2-7	TGTGCCACCAGCCGTGTTCGGACAGGGTGGAACGAGCAGTACTTC	CATSRVRTGWNEQYF
NA	TRBV6-5	NA	TRBJ2-1	TGTGCCAGCAGTATCGGGTCGGGGGTGATTGAGCAGTTCTTC	CASSIGSGVIEQFF